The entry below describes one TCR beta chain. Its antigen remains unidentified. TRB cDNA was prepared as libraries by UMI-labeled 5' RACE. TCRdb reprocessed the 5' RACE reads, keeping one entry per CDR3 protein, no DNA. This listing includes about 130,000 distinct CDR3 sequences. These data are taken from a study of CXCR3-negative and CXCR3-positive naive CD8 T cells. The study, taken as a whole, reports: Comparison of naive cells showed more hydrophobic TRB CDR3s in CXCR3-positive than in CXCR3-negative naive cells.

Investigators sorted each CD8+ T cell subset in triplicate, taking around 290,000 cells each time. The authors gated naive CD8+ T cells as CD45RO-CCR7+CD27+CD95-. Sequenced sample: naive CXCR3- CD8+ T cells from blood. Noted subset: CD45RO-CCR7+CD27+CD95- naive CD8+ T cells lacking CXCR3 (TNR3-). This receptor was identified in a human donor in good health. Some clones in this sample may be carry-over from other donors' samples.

This chain's CDR3 is CASSLTANHLQSTDTQYF. The chain couples TRBV7-3 to TRBJ2-3. This CDR3 comprises 18 residues. Germline-derived CDR1 and CDR2 are SGHTA and FQGTGA.